Presented here are 4 T cell receptor beta chains from one specimen sequenced in a study of liver allograft versus peripheral blood T cells. For the study at large: Graft-liver T cell receptor repertoires were compared against recipient peripheral blood repertoires.

TCRdb fed the reads into MiXCR, producing one record per CDR3 protein. The sample contains 15,000 or so distinct CDR3 sequences, 28% of which appear only once. The receptors stem from a human patient who had a liver transplant. A subset of T cells may come from the graft donor.

By its share, this clonotype is medium-sized (0.01 to 0.1%). This chain joins TRBV18 and TRBJ1-2, with unresolved D. Between the trimmed V and J ends, which lost 0 bases and 1 base, there was a span of 6 bases. Looked up from germline, CDR1 is KGHSH and CDR2 is LQKENI. This CDR3 is 14 amino acids long. This CDR3 is CASSPPGSNYGYTF. The CDR3 bases are TGTGCCAGCTCACCACCGGGCAGTAACTATGGCTACACCTTC.

There are many counts of this clonotype. J is TRBJ1-6 and V is TRBV6-6; 7 bases line up with TRBD1. After removal of 0 bases from V and 8 bases from J, the junction contained 4 bases not matched to a gene. The CDR3 contains 15 residues. From germline, CDR1 is MNHNY and CDR2 SVGAGI (reference sequence). The CDR3 sequence is CASSYSGTGDSPLHF. DNA for the CDR3: TGTGCCAGCAGTTACTCGGGAACAGGGGATTCACCCCTCCACTTT.

Only a few counts were recorded for this clonotype. This chain uses TRBV20-1 with TRBJ2-7; TRBD2 agrees at 7 bases. In germline, CDR1 is DFQATT, CDR2 SNEGSKA (reference sequence). The CDR3 totals 14 residues. With V trimmed by 6 bases and J by 2 bases, 10 bases remained unmatched. As DNA, the CDR3 is TGCAGTGCAAGTCGGGCTAGCGGTACCTACGAGCAGTACTTC. It yields the protein CSASRASGTYEQYF.

This clonotype was observed a handful of times. V and J are TRBV29-1 and TRBJ2-7, with 10 bases fitting TRBD1. Germline lookup yields CDR1 SQVTM and CDR2 ANQGSEA. Trimming removed 4 bases from V and 5 bases from J; junction bases left unmatched: 2. The CDR3 spans 12 residues. CDR3 loop: CSVGGQGHEQYF. The CDR3, as DNA: TGCAGCGTTGGGGGACAGGGGCACGAGCAGTACTTC.